The sequence of this T cell receptor beta chain was determined in a study of cytomegalovirus exposure and HLA in healthy donors (dated by TCRdb to the late 2010s). Notes on the research overall: The 500 to 700 repertoires of the first cohort and the roughly 120 validation repertoires were produced on the same platform, according to a later analysis. To predict cytomegalovirus infection status, the study combined high-throughput TCR immunosequencing, statistical association of individual TCRs with disease status, and machine learning. In addition to the first cohort of 666 subjects, a separate validation cohort of approximately 110 different subjects was used. The study aimed to test whether cataloging public T cell receptors could reveal signatures of past pathogen exposure.

The donors were included in the validation cohort of some 110 subjects, a group kept apart from the roughly 700-subject first cohort. The library was built by means of the immunoSEQ multiplex PCR assay. Under the source paper's analysis protocol: To diagnose cytomegalovirus status from the catalog of TCR beta chain sequences, a statistical classification framework was built. TCRdb obtained this table from immuneACCESS and retained in-frame rearrangements with V and J assigned. These tables miss some clones; where compared with another copy, unresolved V genes account for less than half of the shortfall, and the remainder is unexplained. V and J calls and clone size come straight from that table; D and trimming were deduced from the DNA. The table for this sample lists over 110,000 clones; about four fifths of them were counted only once. The ten top clones hold 1.4% to 1.5% of the sample. V is trimmed back by 5 bases and J by 5 bases, and the junction contains 12 bases that no gene match accounts for. CDR1 is given as SNHLY and CDR2 as FYNNEI, both from the germline V gene. Counted from cysteine to phenylalanine, this CDR3 has 16 amino acids. The kept DNA is CDR3 alone, 48 bases in frame from the first base.

General findings and caveats noted by the study authors: Three of the identified cytomegalovirus-associated TCR beta chains were confirmed in vitro to be specific for cytomegalovirus antigens. According to the authors, the approach could potentially be generalized to other disease states and immunological phenotypes. In the study, about 150 TCR beta chains were listed as associated with cytomegalovirus. Cytomegalovirus status was reported to be diagnosed by the classifier with high specificity and sensitivity in both the original and validation cohorts. A later analysis found that TCRs clustered in the first cohort also tended to co-occur in the 120 validation repertoires, with about 94% of cluster scores above 0. Most TCR sequences were observed very rarely across donors, whereas some public TCRs were present in many individuals. A later analysis lacked HLA typing for the validation cohort, so it scored co-occurrence in that cohort across all 120 repertoires.

Note on this clone: The clone's antigen remains unknown. It has no much larger one-base neighbor in the sample; base qualities were not kept.

The TCR was taken from a woman in her 30s in good health and CMV-seronegative. Recombination linked TRBV2 to TRBJ2-1; 7 bases in between match TRBD1. Sequenced: PBMCs. The nucleotides are TGTGCCAGCAGTCGACGACAGGGAGAATCCCACAATGAGCAGTTCTTC. This is translated as CASSRRQGESHNEQFF.